One and the same sample provided the 8 T cell receptor beta chains below, sequenced in a study of lymphopenia after photon versus proton radiotherapy. Clones were read by immunoSEQ multiplex PCR, and TCRdb kept only the in-frame ones, dropping some. The sample records approximately 150,000 clones, 75% to 90% being singletons. This material consisted of peripheral blood, taken from a patient treated with photon-based radiotherapy. The receptors here all came from a man in his fifties or sixties with gastric cancer.

This clone has only one observation. The chain combines TRBV2 with TRBJ2-2, with D unclear. V lost 5 bases, J lost 1 base, and 5 bases lay in between. Germline CDR1 is SNHLY and CDR2 is FYNNEI. The CDR3 spans 13 residues. CDR3: CASSPENTGELFF. In nucleotides, the CDR3 is TGTGCCAGCAGTCCAGAGAACACCGGGGAGCTGTTTTTT.

Only a few counts were recorded for this clone. The gene calls are TRBV18 and TRBJ1-4, with 7 bases matching TRBD1. The CDR3 is made up of 15 amino acids. Germline lookup yields CDR1 KGHSH and CDR2 LQKENI. The ends lost 5 bases at V and 7 bases at J; junction bases unmatched: 10. DNA of the CDR3: TGTGCCAGCTCAAAGAGACAGGGTGAAGGTGAAAAACTGTTTTTT. Residues: CASSKRQGEGEKLFF.

The chain is built from TRBV28 and TRBJ1-2; TRBD1 might be the D (6 bases). The CDR3 spans 13 residues. Trimming left V 4 bases short and J 1 base short, with 7 bases between. Germline-derived CDR1 and CDR2 are MDHEN and SYDVKM. In DNA, the CDR3 is TGTGCCAGCAGTTGGACAGTTAACTATGGCTACACCTTC. Amino acid sequence: CASSWTVNYGYTF.

J is TRBJ2-7 and V is TRBV7-8, with D uncertain. The CDR3 is 11 residues long. V lost 5 bases, J lost 4 bases, and 6 bases lay in between. CDR1 is SGHVS and CDR2 is FQNEAQ in the germline V gene. The CDR3 region has the DNA TGTGCCAGCAGCCTTCTGTACGAGCAGTACTTC. Amino acids: CASSLLYEQYF.

This chain uses TRBV7-9 with TRBJ1-1; 9 nucleotides agree with TRBD1. The germline CDR1 and CDR2 sequences are SEHNR and FQNEAQ (reference sequence). Trimming took 1 base from V and 8 from J; bases not matched to a gene: 11. The CDR3 length is 16 residues. In nucleotides, the CDR3 is TGTGCCAGCAGCTTAGATCCGGGACAGGGAAGGACCGAAGCTTTCTTT. Its protein is CASSLDPGQGRTEAFF.

The chain carries TRBV5-6 and TRBJ2-1; D gene uncertain. The CDR3 runs to 13 residues. The V gene lost 1 base and the J gene lost 6 bases, with 8 bases spanning the gap. Germline CDR1 reads SGHDT; CDR2 reads YYEEEE. Here the CDR3 reads CASSLFGVNEQFF. The CDR3 DNA reads TGTGCCAGCAGCTTGTTTGGTGTCAATGAGCAGTTCTTC. Supplemented by reference TRBV5-6 and TRBJ2-1, the full variable domain reads DAGVTQSPTHLIKTRGQQVTLRCSPKSGHDTVSWYQQALGQGPQFIFQYYEEEERQRGNFPDRFSGHQFPNYSSELNVNALLLGDSALYLCASSLFGVNEQFFGPGTRLTVL.

The chain links TRBV9 to TRBJ2-5, with 10 bases identical to TRBD2. The junction had 6 bases not matched to a gene; V was cut back by 4 bases and J by 0 bases. The length of the CDR3 is 16 residues. CDR1 is SGDLS, CDR2 YYNGEE, per germline. CDR3 in DNA: TGTGCCAGCAGCCACCGGGGACTAGCGTACCAAGAGACCCAGTACTTC. Amino acids: CASSHRGLAYQETQYF.

The V call is TRBV18, the J call TRBJ2-3, with 7 bases matching TRBD1. The CDR3 length is 14 residues. V gave up 3 bases and J gave up 0 bases; unmatched junction bases: 0. The germline V gene encodes CDR1 KGHSH and CDR2 LQKENI. For the CDR3, the DNA is TGTGCCAGCTCACCGGGACAGAGCACAGATACGCAGTATTTT. It codes for CASSPGQSTDTQYF. Full variable domain (outside the CDR3, taken from reference TRBV18 and TRBJ2-3): NAGVMQNPRHLVRRRGQEARLRCSPMKGHSHVYWYRQLPEEGLKFMVYLQKENIIDESGMPKERFSAEFPKEGPSILRIQQVVRGDSAAYFCASSPGQSTDTQYFGPGTRLTVL.